This TCR beta chain was captured by sequencing in a study of blood T cell repertoires in COVID-19. Self-reported history from a screening survey and questionnaire set each donor's cohort. Here immunoSEQ multiplex PCR was the method, and the copy in TCRdb shows in-frame clones only, minus some. The sample includes approximately 400,000 clones, roughly 80% of them seen just once. Germline CDR1 is MNHEY and CDR2 is SMNVEV (reference sequence). The V and J ends lost 6 bases and 8 bases, in that order; junction bases with no gene match: 18. This CDR3 contains 16 residues. The TCR was taken from a woman between 50 and 59 years old who had recovered from COVID-19. The chain combines TRBV27 with TRBJ1-2, with 7 bases matching TRBD1. The specimen was PBMCs or T cells enriched from blood (not recorded which). CDR3 amino acids: CASRTDETGRPRGYTF. The CDR3 DNA reads TGTGCCAGCAGGACGGACGAGACAGGGAGGCCGCGGGGCTACACCTTC.